Below, 24 T cell receptor beta chains from the same sample are listed, as sequenced in a study of T cells after yellow fever vaccination (dated by TCRdb to about 2019). Library creation used 5' RACE. Sequencer: Illumina HiSeq 2500. The public reads were run again by TCRdb, first through fastp at Q25 and then through MiXCR, and only productive beta chains were kept. Each record represents a unique CDR3 protein, reported with the most common genes and DNA among its rows. This sample holds 140,000 to 150,000 distinct CDR3 sequences; under 7% were observed only once. Approximately 0.67% of the sample comes from the top ten. The treatment or condition label here, explained by the study, means: live attenuated yellow fever vaccine strain. Sequences were derived from CD4+ T cells sorted from PBMCs, sampled 10 days after the yellow fever booster vaccination. These receptors were taken from a man aged 25-45 years who received the YFV17D yellow fever vaccine.

In its sample, this clonotype was seen many times. The chain has TRBV7-9 and TRBJ2-5; no reliable D call. The V end was cut by 5 bases, the J end by 8 bases, with 9 bases between. The germline CDR1 and CDR2 sequences are SEHNR and FQNEAQ (reference sequence). The CDR3 has 11 amino acids. The CDR3 DNA follows: TGTGCCAGCAGCCTCTCCTTAACCCAGTACTTC. Protein sequence: CASSLSLTQYF.

This clonotype was seen a handful of times. The chain links TRBV6-1 to TRBJ2-7, with 7 nucleotides matching TRBD1. Germline V gives CDR1 MNHNS, CDR2 SASEGT. This CDR3 comprises 14 residues. V shed 6 bases and J 6 bases; nucleotides not matched to a gene: 11. The CDR3 bases are TGTGCCAGCAGGGATCGACAGGGTGTGTCCGAGCAGTACTTC. Translation: CASRDRQGVSEQYF.

This clonotype occurred many times. The chain is built from TRBV28 and TRBJ2-1, with 7 positions matching TRBD2. This CDR3 is 15 amino acids long. V trimming: 3 bases; J trimming: 2 bases; junction bases outside the gene matches: 4. Per germline, CDR1 MDHEN and CDR2 SYDVKM. CDR3 coding DNA: TGTGCCAGCAGTTTCGGCGGGAGCCCCTACAATGAGCAGTTCTTC. Protein product: CASSFGGSPYNEQFF.

For this clonotype: This may be a read error, as it is one base from a much larger clone. V usage is TRBV7-2 and J usage is TRBJ1-2; TRBD1 is a possible D gene (6 bases). V gave up 4 bases and J gave up 12 bases, with 18 bases separating them. Germline V CDR1 and CDR2: SGHTA, FQGNSA. This CDR3 spans 13 amino acids. The CDR3 DNA sequence: TGTGCCAGCAGCTCAGGGGCCCAGGGGAAGCACACCTTC. Translated, it gives CASSSGAQGKHTF.

This clonotype has at least ten counts. This chain connects TRBV2 to TRBJ2-1; a possible D gene is TRBD2 (5 bases). The CDR3 is 13 residues long. Germline values: CDR1 SNHLY, CDR2 FYNNEI. Trimming removed 8 bases at V and 7 bases at J, with 15 bases between. The CDR3 nucleotides are TGTGCCAGCCTAGTCGGAGAGGGTAATGAGCAGTTCTTC. It translates to CASLVGEGNEQFF.

About this clonotype: A read error may explain this, as a much larger clone is one base away. The chain links TRBV20-1 to TRBJ2-5, with unresolved D. With 2 bases removed from V and 2 bases from J, the gap between germline ends came to 9 bases. The CDR3 is made up of 13 amino acids. Germline V gene sequence: CDR1 DFQATT, CDR2 SNEGSKA (reference sequence). The CDR3 DNA reads as TGCAGTGCTAGAACTACGCGTCAAGAGACCCAGTACTTC. Protein product: CSARTTRQETQYF.

The table lists this clonotype with many counts. DNA for the CDR3: TGTGCCGGGAGAGGGGAAATCACTGAAGCTTTCTTT. Amino acid sequence: CAGRGEITEAFF. The chain combines TRBV7-9 with TRBJ1-1, with a weak D call TRBD1 (5 bases). In germline, CDR1 is SEHNR, CDR2 FQNEAQ (reference sequence). The V gene lost 11 bases and the J gene lost 4 bases, with 14 bases spanning the gap. The CDR3 is 12 amino acids. Filled out from reference TRBV7-9 and TRBJ1-1, the complete variable domain reads DTGVSQNPRHKITKRGQNVTFRCDPISEHNRLYWYRQTLGQGPEFLTYFQNEAQLEKSRLLSDRFSAERPKGSFSTLEIQRTEQGDSAMYLCAGRGEITEAFFGQGTRLTVV.

This clonotype was counted at least ten times. The J gene is TRBJ2-2, the V gene TRBV11-2; 7 bases line up with TRBD1. The V and J ends lost 3 bases and 0 bases, in that order; junction bases with no gene match: 10. Germline assignment: CDR1 SGHAT and CDR2 FQNNGV. CDR3 size: 18 residues. The CDR3 spells CASSLGPGTAANTGELFF. The CDR3 nucleotides read TGTGCCAGCAGCTTGGGGCCAGGGACAGCGGCGAACACCGGGGAGCTGTTTTTT.

V is TRBV20-1 and J is TRBJ2-1; TRBD2 agrees at 8 bases. J gave up 2 bases and V 7 bases, and 7 bases lay outside the gene matches. This CDR3 spans 14 amino acids. Per germline, CDR1 DFQATT and CDR2 SNEGSKA (reference sequence). The CDR3 DNA reads as TGCAGTGTTCAAGCGGGAGAGGCCTACAATGAGCAGTTCTTC. Translated: CSVQAGEAYNEQFF.

This clonotype has ten or more counts. The rearrangement uses TRBV10-1 and TRBJ1-1; D perhaps matches TRBD1 (5 bases). The CDR3 runs 13 residues. Per the germline V gene, CDR1 is WNHNN and CDR2 is SYGVQD (reference sequence). The V gene lost 6 bases and the J gene lost 0 bases, with 8 bases spanning the gap. CDR3: CASRKGLNTEAFF. The CDR3 DNA sequence: TGCGCCAGCAGAAAGGGGTTGAACACTGAAGCTTTCTTT.

The table lists this clonotype with many counts. This rearrangement joins TRBV5-1 to TRBJ2-7, with 7 nucleotides matching TRBD2. The ends lost 7 bases at V and 5 bases at J; junction bases unmatched: 15. The germline CDR1 and CDR2 sequences are SGHRS and YFSETQ. The CDR3 contains 15 residues. The CDR3, as DNA: TGCGCCAGCCGACCTTCGCGAGGGAGCGGGAACGAGCAGTACTTC. Protein product: CASRPSRGSGNEQYF.

This clonotype occurred many times. The gene calls are TRBV27 and TRBJ2-3, with a possible D match to TRBD1 (5 bases). Germline V gene data show CDR1 as MNHEY and CDR2 as SMNVEV (reference sequence). The CDR3 has 13 residues. V dropped 7 bases and J dropped 4 bases, with 12 bases sitting between them. The CDR3 region is CASNGRGADTQYF. The DNA for the CDR3 is TGTGCCAGCAACGGAAGGGGTGCAGATACGCAGTATTTT.

This clonotype was observed a few times. The chain has TRBV7-3 and TRBJ2-1; TRBD2 matches 14 bases. CDR1 SGHTA and CDR2 FQGTGA come from the germline V gene. CDR3 length: 15 amino acids. J lost 9 bases, V lost 5 bases, and 6 bases had no gene match. Here the CDR3 reads CASSARLAGGGEQFF. CDR3 bases: TGTGCCAGCAGCGCCCGACTAGCGGGAGGGGGTGAGCAGTTCTTC. Based on the CDR3 plus reference TRBV7-3 and TRBJ2-1, the full variable domain is GAGVSQTPSNKVTEKGKYVELRCDPISGHTALYWYRQSLGQGPEFLIYFQGTGAADDSGLPNDRFFAVRPEGSVSTLKIQRTERGDSAVYLCASSARLAGGGEQFFGPGTRLTVL.

This clonotype occurred many times. The V gene is TRBV6-1, the J gene TRBJ2-5; a possible D gene is TRBD2 (5 bases). The CDR3 loop spans 15 amino acids. V was pared by 6 bases and J by 1 base, with 15 bases between. Germline CDR1 is MNHNS and CDR2 is SASEGT. The CDR3: CASSVSGVGQETQYF. The CDR3, as DNA: TGTGCCAGCAGCGTAAGCGGAGTTGGCCAAGAGACCCAGTACTTC.

This clonotype was detected a few times. The V gene is TRBV7-8, the J gene TRBJ2-1; the match to TRBD2 covers 7 bases. J gave up 5 bases and V 5 bases, and 6 bases lay outside the gene matches. CDR1 and CDR2 from the germline V gene are SGHVS and FQNEAQ. The CDR3 runs 14 residues. The CDR3 DNA sequence: TGTGCCAGCAGCATAAGGCTAGCGGACAATGAGCAGTTCTTC. Its translation: CASSIRLADNEQFF.

In its sample, this clonotype was seen many times. The chain joins TRBV12-3 or TRBV12-4 to TRBJ1-6; a weak D match, TRBD1 (5 bases). V lost 6 bases to trimming and J lost 9 bases, with 12 bases between them. The CDR3 totals 13 residues. As DNA, the CDR3 is TGTGCCAGCAGCCGGGACCCAGGTTCACCCCTCCACTTT. Its protein is CASSRDPGSPLHF.

The sample holds many counts of this clonotype. The CDR3 DNA is TGCAGTGCTACCGGGACTAGCGGAAACAATGAGCAGTTCTTC. This sequence encodes CSATGTSGNNEQFF. The J gene is TRBJ2-1, the V gene TRBV20-1, with TRBD2 identical over 11 bases. V trimming: 4 bases; J trimming: 5 bases; junction bases outside the gene matches: 4. The CDR3 has 14 residues. Germline CDR1 DFQATT, CDR2 SNEGSKA (reference sequence).

Concerning this clonotype: This may stem from a read error, because a much larger clone lies one nucleotide away. The conserved final phenylalanine or tryptophan is absent from the CDR3, which likely points to a read error. The gene calls are TRBV24-1 and TRBJ1-1, with D possibly being TRBD1 (5 bases). CDR1 is KGHDR, CDR2 SFDVKD, per germline. CDR3 length equals 12 residues. Trimming took 9 bases from V and 2 from J, leaving 9 bases between them. CDR3 in amino acids: CATDGGNTEAFS. For the CDR3, the DNA is TGTGCCACCGACGGGGGAAACACTGAAGCTTTCTCT.

This clonotype was observed many times. The chain combines TRBV20-1 with TRBJ2-1, with a possible D match to TRBD1 (6 bases). V lost 8 bases and J 7 bases, leaving 12 bases between the germline ends. The CDR3 runs to 11 residues. Germline V CDR1 and CDR2: DFQATT, SNEGSKA (reference sequence). This CDR3 is CSSGTKNEQFF. In DNA form, the CDR3 reads TGCAGTTCTGGGACAAAGAATGAGCAGTTCTTC.

This clonotype was found a few times. The V gene is TRBV14, the J gene TRBJ2-1; perhaps TRBD2 as D (6 bases). V lost 5 bases, J lost 2 bases, and 16 bases lay in between. The CDR3 is 16 amino acids. Germline loops: CDR1 SGHDN, CDR2 FVKESK. The chain's CDR3 is CASSGLPGLTYNEQFF. The CDR3 DNA reads TGTGCCAGCAGCGGCTTACCGGGACTCACCTACAATGAGCAGTTCTTC.

This clonotype was seen ten or more times. This rearrangement joins TRBV4-3 to TRBJ2-1; tentatively, D is TRBD2 (6 bases). The germline V gene encodes CDR1 LGHNA and CDR2 YSLEER. This CDR3 is 18 amino acids long. V shed 0 bases and J shed 0 bases, with 15 bases lying between them. CDR3 region: CASSQDSERVSSYNEQFF. The CDR3 DNA reads as TGCGCCAGCAGCCAAGATAGTGAGCGGGTCAGCTCCTACAATGAGCAGTTCTTC.

Many counts were recorded for this clonotype. The chain couples TRBV12-3 or TRBV12-4 to TRBJ2-3; 11 bases match TRBD2. This CDR3 comprises 15 residues. With 6 bases clipped from V and 4 bases from J, the junction kept 6 bases outside the gene matches. The CDR3 is CASSRSGREADTQYF. The CDR3 bases are TGTGCCAGCAGCCGTAGCGGGAGGGAAGCAGATACGCAGTATTTT.

In its sample, this clonotype was seen many times. The chain is built from TRBV27 and TRBJ2-1; 8 bases agree with TRBD2. The germline CDR1 and CDR2 sequences are MNHEY and SMNVEV (reference sequence). J was trimmed by 8 bases and V by 2 bases; bases with no gene match: 5. The CDR3 covers 14 residues. The DNA for the CDR3 is TGTGCCAGCAGTTTAGACGGGAGGGCCTATGAGCAGTTCTTC. Translation gives CASSLDGRAYEQFF.

In its sample, this clonotype was seen many times. The chain combines TRBV6-1 with TRBJ1-1, with a tentative D call TRBD1 (5 bases). Trimming took off 6 bases at V and 4 bases at J, with 15 bases between the two ends. Germline assignment: CDR1 MNHNS and CDR2 SASEGT. The CDR3 extends over 14 amino acids. CDR3 in DNA: TGTGCCAGCAGCCCGACCTACAGGAGCACTGAAGCTTTCTTT. As protein: CASSPTYRSTEAFF.